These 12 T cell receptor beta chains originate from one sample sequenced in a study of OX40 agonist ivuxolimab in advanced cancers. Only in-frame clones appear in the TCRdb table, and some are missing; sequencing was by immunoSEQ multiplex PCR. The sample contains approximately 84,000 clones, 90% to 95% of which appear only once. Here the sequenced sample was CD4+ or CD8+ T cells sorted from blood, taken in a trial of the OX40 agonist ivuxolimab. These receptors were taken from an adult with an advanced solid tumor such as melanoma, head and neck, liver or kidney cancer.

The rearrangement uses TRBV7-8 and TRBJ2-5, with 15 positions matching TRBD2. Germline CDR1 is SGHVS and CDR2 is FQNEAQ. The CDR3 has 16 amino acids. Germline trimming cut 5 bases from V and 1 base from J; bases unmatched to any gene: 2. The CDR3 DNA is TGTGCCAGCAGCCGGACTAGCGGGGGGGTCCAAGAGACCCAGTACTTC. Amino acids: CASSRTSGGVQETQYF.

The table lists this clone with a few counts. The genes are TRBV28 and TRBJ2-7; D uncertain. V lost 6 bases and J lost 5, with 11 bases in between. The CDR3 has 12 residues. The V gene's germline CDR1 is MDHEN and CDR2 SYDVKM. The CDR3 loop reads CASRHGSHEQYF. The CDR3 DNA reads TGTGCCAGCAGACATGGTTCCCACGAGCAGTACTTC.

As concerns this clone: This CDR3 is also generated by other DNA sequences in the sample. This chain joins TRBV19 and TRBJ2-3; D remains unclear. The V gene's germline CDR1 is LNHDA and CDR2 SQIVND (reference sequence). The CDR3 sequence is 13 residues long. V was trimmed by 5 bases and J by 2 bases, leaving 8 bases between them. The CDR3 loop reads CASSPRTTDTQYF. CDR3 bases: TGTGCCAGTAGTCCCCGTACCACAGATACGCAGTATTTT.

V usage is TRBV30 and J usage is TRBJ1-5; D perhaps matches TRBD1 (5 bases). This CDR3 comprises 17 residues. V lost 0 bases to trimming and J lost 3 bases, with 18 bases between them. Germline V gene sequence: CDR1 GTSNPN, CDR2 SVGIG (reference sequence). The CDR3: CAWSVTDGTLVNQPQHF. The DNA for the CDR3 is TGTGCCTGGAGTGTTACGGACGGGACGCTCGTCAATCAGCCCCAGCATTTT.

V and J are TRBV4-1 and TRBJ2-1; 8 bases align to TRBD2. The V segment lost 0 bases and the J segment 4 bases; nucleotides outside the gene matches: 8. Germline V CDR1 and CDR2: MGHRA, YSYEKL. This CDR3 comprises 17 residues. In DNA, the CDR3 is TGCGCCAGCAGCCAAGATTTTTGGCGGGAGGTATACAATGAGCAGTTCTTC. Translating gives CASSQDFWREVYNEQFF.

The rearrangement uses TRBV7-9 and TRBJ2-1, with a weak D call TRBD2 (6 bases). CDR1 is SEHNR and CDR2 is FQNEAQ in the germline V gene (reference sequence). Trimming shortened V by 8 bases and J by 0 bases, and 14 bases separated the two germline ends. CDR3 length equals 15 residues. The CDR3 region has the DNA TGTGCCAGCGGCCGACTAGAGAGCTCCTACAATGAGCAGTTCTTC. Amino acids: CASGRLESSYNEQFF.

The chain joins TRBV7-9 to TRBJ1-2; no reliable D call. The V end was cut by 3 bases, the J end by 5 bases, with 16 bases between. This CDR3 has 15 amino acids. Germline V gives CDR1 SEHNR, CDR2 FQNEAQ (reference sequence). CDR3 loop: CASSFQALVGYGYTF. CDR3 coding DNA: TGTGCCAGCAGCTTTCAGGCCCTCGTAGGGTATGGCTACACCTTC.

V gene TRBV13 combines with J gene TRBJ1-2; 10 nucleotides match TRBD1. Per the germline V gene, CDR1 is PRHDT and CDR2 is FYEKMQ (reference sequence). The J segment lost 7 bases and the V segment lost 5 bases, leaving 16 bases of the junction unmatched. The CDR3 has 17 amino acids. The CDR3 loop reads CASSPRGTRGTGVGYTF. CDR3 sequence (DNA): TGTGCCAGCAGCCCAAGAGGTACGAGAGGGACAGGGGTTGGCTACACCTTC.

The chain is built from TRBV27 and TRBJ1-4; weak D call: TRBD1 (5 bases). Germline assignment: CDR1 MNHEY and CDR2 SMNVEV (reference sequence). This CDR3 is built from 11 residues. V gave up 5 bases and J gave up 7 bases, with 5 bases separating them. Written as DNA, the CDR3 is TGTGCCAGCAGTGGGGGTGAAAAACTGTTTTTT. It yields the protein CASSGGEKLFF.

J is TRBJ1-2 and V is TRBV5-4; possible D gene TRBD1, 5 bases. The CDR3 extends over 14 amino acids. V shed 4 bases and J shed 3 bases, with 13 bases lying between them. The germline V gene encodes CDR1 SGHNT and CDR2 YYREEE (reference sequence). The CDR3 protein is CASSTGPGDYGYTF. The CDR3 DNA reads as TGTGCCAGCAGCACGGGACCGGGCGACTATGGCTACACCTTC.

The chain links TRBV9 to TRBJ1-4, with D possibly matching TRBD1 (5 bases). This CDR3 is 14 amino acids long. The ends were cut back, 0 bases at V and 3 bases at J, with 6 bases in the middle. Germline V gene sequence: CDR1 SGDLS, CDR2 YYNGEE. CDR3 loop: CASSVGGPNEKLFF. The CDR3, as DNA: TGTGCCAGCAGCGTAGGGGGCCCTAATGAAAAACTGTTTTTT.

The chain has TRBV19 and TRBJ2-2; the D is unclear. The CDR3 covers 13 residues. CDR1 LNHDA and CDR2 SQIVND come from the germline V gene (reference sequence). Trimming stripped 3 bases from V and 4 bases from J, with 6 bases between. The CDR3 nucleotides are TGTGCCAGTAGTATCGGTGCCACCGGGGAGCTGTTTTTT. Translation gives CASSIGATGELFF.